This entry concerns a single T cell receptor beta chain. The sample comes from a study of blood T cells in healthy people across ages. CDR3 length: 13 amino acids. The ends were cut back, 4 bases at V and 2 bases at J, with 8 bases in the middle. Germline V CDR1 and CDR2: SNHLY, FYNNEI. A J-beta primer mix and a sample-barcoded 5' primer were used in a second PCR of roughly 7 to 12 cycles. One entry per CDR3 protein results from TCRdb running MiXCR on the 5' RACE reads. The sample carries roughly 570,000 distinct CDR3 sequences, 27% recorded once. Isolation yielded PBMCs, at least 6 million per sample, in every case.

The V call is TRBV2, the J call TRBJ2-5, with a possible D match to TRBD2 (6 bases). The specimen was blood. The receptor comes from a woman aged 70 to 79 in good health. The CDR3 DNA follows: TGTGCCAGCAGTGGGGACTTTCAAGAGACCCAGTACTTC. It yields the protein CASSGDFQETQYF.